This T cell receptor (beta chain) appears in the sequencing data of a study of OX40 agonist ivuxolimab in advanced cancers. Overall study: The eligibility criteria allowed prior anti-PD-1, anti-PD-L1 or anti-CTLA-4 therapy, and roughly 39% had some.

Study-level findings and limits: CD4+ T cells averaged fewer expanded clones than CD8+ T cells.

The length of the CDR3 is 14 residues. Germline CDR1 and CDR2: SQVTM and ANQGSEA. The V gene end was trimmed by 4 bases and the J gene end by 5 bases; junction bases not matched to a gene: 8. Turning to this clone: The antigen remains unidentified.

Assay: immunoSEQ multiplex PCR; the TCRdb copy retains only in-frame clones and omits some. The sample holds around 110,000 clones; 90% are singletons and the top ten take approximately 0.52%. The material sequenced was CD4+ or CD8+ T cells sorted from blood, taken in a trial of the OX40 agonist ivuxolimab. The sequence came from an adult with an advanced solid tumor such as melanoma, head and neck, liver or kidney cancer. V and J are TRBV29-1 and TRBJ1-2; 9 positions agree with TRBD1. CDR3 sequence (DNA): TGCAGCGTTGTGAGGTCTGGACAGGGGTATGGCTACACCTTC. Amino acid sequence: CSVVRSGQGYGYTF.